This T cell receptor (beta chain) was profiled in a study of T cell changes during pregnancy in multiple sclerosis (dated by TCRdb to about 2019). Describing the broader study: Changes in the T cell repertoire over the course of pregnancy were examined in this study in women with multiple sclerosis.

Taken from the germline V gene (reference sequence), the CDR1 and CDR2 loops are SGHNT and YYREEE. V trim: 4 bases; J trim: 3 bases; unmatched bases: 12. The CDR3 contains 17 residues, cysteine and phenylalanine counted. CDR3 DNA only is kept here, 51 bases in frame from base 1. A note on this clone: The antigen this receptor binds is unknown. No qualities accompany the bases; no much larger clone lies one base away.

The library was generated by the immunoSEQ multiplex PCR assay. TCRdb stores this immuneACCESS table with in-frame sequences only. Part of the clones is absent; in the studies checked, under half of the shortfall reflects unresolved V genes, and no reason is known for the rest. The sample contains 56,000 or so clones, about 85% of them found a single time. The ten largest clones capture under 0.45% of the sample. Source: CD4+ T cells from peripheral blood mononuclear cells, taken in the third trimester of pregnancy. The sequence links TRBV5-4 to TRBJ2-2; TRBD2 agrees with 7 junctional bases. The TCR sequence derives from a female donor with multiple sclerosis, enrolled in a pregnancy study. The DNA reads TGTGCCAGCAGCGATCCTCGGGCAGGGAGGGACACCGGGGAGCTGTTTTTT. This translates into CASSDPRAGRDTGELFF.